One T cell receptor beta chain is described in this entry. This sample stems from a study of blood T cell repertoires in COVID-19. Methods used by the authors: Amplified reference gene primers provided the basis for estimating nucleated cell counts. Generated by immunoSEQ multiplex PCR, the TCRdb table keeps only in-frame clones and is missing some. That table furnishes V, J and clone size, whereas the DNA furnished D and trimming. The table lists 150,000 to 200,000 clones, around 89% of them singletons, with around 0.77% in the top ten. The clonotype comes from a woman under 30 who had recovered from COVID-19. Sequences were obtained from PBMCs or T cells enriched from blood (not recorded which).

The CDR3 spells CASSLGQGDSPLHF. CDR3 nucleotide sequence: TGTGCCAGCAGCTTAGGACAGGGTGATTCACCCCTCCACTTT. This rearrangement joins TRBV7-6 to TRBJ1-6, with 7 bases identical to TRBD1. The V gene's germline CDR1 is SGHVS and CDR2 FNYEAQ. This CDR3 has 14 amino acids. V lost 1 base to trimming and J lost 8 bases; unmatched junction nucleotides: 2.